The rows below give T cell receptor beta chains drawn from one sample of a study of OX40 agonist ivuxolimab in advanced cancers. Data came from immunoSEQ multiplex PCR; TCRdb stores just in-frame clones and leaves some out. This repertoire shows approximately 29,000 clones, approximately 80% found once; its top ten account for around 10%. The sequenced sample was CD4+ or CD8+ T cells sorted from blood, obtained in a trial of the OX40 agonist ivuxolimab. Receptor source: an adult with an advanced solid tumor such as melanoma, head and neck, liver or kidney cancer. Both conserved end residues are trimmed from each CDR3. Fields, in order: CDR3 length, J gene, V gene, clone size, CDR3 protein. Clone size is given for some rows only: seen once, a few or many times, or a class if the clone is expanded.

len: 12; j_gene: TRBJ2-7; v_gene: TRBV6-5; abundance: .; CDR3aa: ASSSGTGPYEQY
len: 13; j_gene: TRBJ2-1; v_gene: TRBV6-5; abundance: .; CDR3aa: ASSYGPRGYNEQF
len: 12; j_gene: TRBJ2-7; v_gene: TRBV19; abundance: .; CDR3aa: ASSIVWGSYEQY
len: 13; j_gene: TRBJ1-2; v_gene: TRBV7-6; abundance: .; CDR3aa: ASSLGTGPNYGYT
len: 13; j_gene: TRBJ2-2; v_gene: TRBV7-6; abundance: .; CDR3aa: ASSEQVLNTGELF
len: 10; j_gene: TRBJ2-7; v_gene: TRBV6-5; abundance: once; CDR3aa: ASSTTRVEQY
len: 12; j_gene: TRBJ1-2; v_gene: TRBV5-6; abundance: .; CDR3aa: ASSLTPGRYGYT
len: 12; j_gene: TRBJ1-5; v_gene: TRBV9; abundance: .; CDR3aa: ASSPVGEGQPQH
len: 12; j_gene: TRBJ2-7; v_gene: TRBV7-2; abundance: .; CDR3aa: ASSLGQGKDEQY
len: 12; j_gene: TRBJ1-1; v_gene: TRBV7-5; abundance: once; CDR3aa: ASSLRVNRREAF
len: 14; j_gene: TRBJ2-7; v_gene: TRBV7-2; abundance: once; CDR3aa: ASSTHDSQGRIEQY
len: 11; j_gene: TRBJ2-7; v_gene: TRBV15; abundance: .; CDR3aa: ATSRGRVSEQY
len: 12; j_gene: TRBJ2-2; v_gene: TRBV4-3; abundance: .; CDR3aa: ASSQVNRAGELF
len: 14; j_gene: TRBJ2-2; v_gene: TRBV4-3; abundance: .; CDR3aa: ASSPRGPSNTGELF
len: 14; j_gene: TRBJ2-4; v_gene: TRBV27; abundance: .; CDR3aa: ASSQLAGVAKNIQY
len: 12; j_gene: TRBJ2-4; v_gene: TRBV27; abundance: .; CDR3aa: ASSLHPSGRIQY
len: 15; j_gene: TRBJ2-4; v_gene: TRBV14; abundance: .; CDR3aa: ASSQETGGLAKNIQY
len: 11; j_gene: TRBJ1-5; v_gene: TRBV6-5; abundance: .; CDR3aa: ASSIDGVKPQH
len: 13; j_gene: TRBJ1-2; v_gene: TRBV4-3; abundance: .; CDR3aa: ASSQEFTATLGYT
len: 12; j_gene: TRBJ1-2; v_gene: TRBV6-5; abundance: .; CDR3aa: ASRPIRSNYGYT
len: 12; j_gene: TRBJ2-1; v_gene: TRBV7-9; abundance: .; CDR3aa: ASSLGGLRNEQF
len: 13; j_gene: TRBJ2-7; v_gene: TRBV2; abundance: .; CDR3aa: ASSEGWARRYEQY
len: 13; j_gene: TRBJ2-1; v_gene: TRBV27; abundance: few; CDR3aa: ASSKNRFPYNEQF
len: 11; j_gene: TRBJ1-1; v_gene: TRBV5-1; abundance: .; CDR3aa: ASRGLMNTEAF
len: 12; j_gene: TRBJ1-2; v_gene: TRBV19; abundance: .; CDR3aa: ASSIGSGVSGYT
len: 14; j_gene: TRBJ1-2; v_gene: TRBV4-3; abundance: .; CDR3aa: ASSQDPDRPNYGYT
len: 10; j_gene: TRBJ1-2; v_gene: TRBV30; abundance: .; CDR3aa: AWNGGDYGYT
len: 11; j_gene: .; v_gene: TRBV19; abundance: .; CDR3aa: ASSIDGTAEQY
len: 12; j_gene: TRBJ2-5; v_gene: TRBV10-2; abundance: .; CDR3aa: ASGLAGDKETQY
len: 13; j_gene: TRBJ2-5; v_gene: TRBV4-1; abundance: few; CDR3aa: ASSQEVTGQETQY
len: 11; j_gene: TRBJ1-2; v_gene: TRBV6-5; abundance: .; CDR3aa: ASSFGSGYGYT
len: 13; j_gene: TRBJ2-7; v_gene: TRBV9; abundance: .; CDR3aa: ASSVAGGYTYEQY
len: 14; j_gene: TRBJ2-6; v_gene: TRBV6-7; abundance: .; CDR3aa: ASSESAGSGANVLT
len: 13; j_gene: TRBJ2-3; v_gene: TRBV7-2; abundance: .; CDR3aa: ASSLHEGGRDTQY
len: 14; j_gene: TRBJ2-7; v_gene: TRBV7-9; abundance: .; CDR3aa: ASSFAFASGAYEQY
len: 13; j_gene: TRBJ2-7; v_gene: TRBV13; abundance: .; CDR3aa: ASSLGGGPLGEQY